This TCR beta chain stems from a study of T cells in Graves' hyperthyroidism and ophthalmopathy. Looking at the study overall: The authors collected peripheral blood at initial diagnosis, before any treatment.

Findings and caveats of the study: Most thyroid clonotypes expanded above 0.001 appeared in blood too.

CDR3 length: 16 amino acids. V lost 3 bases and J lost 8, with 22 bases in between. Germline assignment: CDR1 MGHDK and CDR2 SYGVNS. TCR beta CDR3 sequences were amplified from RNA transcripts. Using the HTBI primer set, a first-round RT-PCR was run on the TCR CDR3. TCRdb re-called the multiplex PCR reads with MiXCR, one entry per CDR3 protein. The sample yields 600,000 to 650,000 distinct CDR3 sequences, roughly 20% seen once. Remarks on this clonotype: As yet, its antigen is unknown.

The TCR sequence derives from a man aged 30 to 45 with Graves' ophthalmopathy. Specimen: blood. The chain combines TRBV25-1 with TRBJ1-1; D is ambiguous. CDR3 DNA sequence: TGTGCCAGCAGTGACGTGGGCTGGGAAGGTGGGAGGGAAGCTTTCTTT. Translated, it gives CASSDVGWEGGREAFF.